This is a list of T cell receptor beta chains from one sample in a study of CD8+CD57+ T cells in acquired aplastic anemia. TCRdb ran MiXCR on the reads and lists one entry per CDR3 protein. Among fewer than 85,000 distinct CDR3 sequences listed, about 70% were seen once. The sample comprised sorted CD4+, CD8+, or CD8+CD57+ T cells (not recorded which) from PBMCs. The receptors here all came from a human donor with aplastic anemia. Each CDR3 is given with its conserved first and last residue. The order of the fields is clone size, V gene, D gene, J gene, CDR3 DNA, CDR3 protein. The D gene is left open where the match is weak. Only part of the rows carry a size: once, few, many, or a class if the clone is expanded.

clone_size: -
v_call: TRBV18
d_call: -
j_call: TRBJ1-1
cdr3_nt: TGTGCCAGCTCACCATGGGGGACAACGGGGACTGAAGCTTTCTTT
cdr3_aa: CASSPWGTTGTEAFF

clone_size: few
v_call: TRBV10-3
d_call: -
j_call: TRBJ2-7
cdr3_nt: TGTGCCATCTCCACGGGTACTGGCTACGAGCAGTACTTC
cdr3_aa: CAISTGTGYEQYF

clone_size: once
v_call: TRBV10-3
d_call: -
j_call: TRBJ2-7
cdr3_nt: TGTGCCATCAGTGAGTACAGGGTGAACGAGCAGTACTTC
cdr3_aa: CAISEYRVNEQYF

clone_size: -
v_call: TRBV5-5
d_call: -
j_call: TRBJ1-1
cdr3_nt: TGTGCCAGCAGCTACAGACAGACCACTGAAGCTTTCTTT
cdr3_aa: CASSYRQTTEAFF

clone_size: -
v_call: TRBV29-1
d_call: -
j_call: TRBJ2-2
cdr3_nt: TGCAGCGTTGCTGGAGCGGGTCCCACCGGGGAGCTGTTTTTT
cdr3_aa: CSVAGAGPTGELFF

clone_size: -
v_call: TRBV15
d_call: -
j_call: TRBJ1-2
cdr3_nt: TGTGCCACCAGCAGAGATATTAACAGGGATCACGGCTACACCTTC
cdr3_aa: CATSRDINRDHGYTF

clone_size: -
v_call: TRBV19
d_call: TRBD2
j_call: TRBJ2-3
cdr3_nt: TGTGCCAGCAGACTAGCGGGAGATACGCAGTATTTT
cdr3_aa: CASRLAGDTQYF

clone_size: once
v_call: TRBV11-1
d_call: -
j_call: TRBJ2-7
cdr3_nt: TGTGCCAGCAGCTTAGAAAGGGGTCCGTGGTACGAGCAGTACTTC
cdr3_aa: CASSLERGPWYEQYF

clone_size: -
v_call: TRBV12-3/TRBV12-4
d_call: -
j_call: TRBJ2-5
cdr3_nt: TGTGCCAGCAGTCCTCAGGGGTCACAAGAGACCCAGTACTTC
cdr3_aa: CASSPQGSQETQYF

clone_size: once
v_call: TRBV2
d_call: -
j_call: TRBJ1-2
cdr3_nt: TGTGCCAGCAGTCCAGGGTTCGGCTACACCTTC
cdr3_aa: CASSPGFGYTF

clone_size: few
v_call: TRBV10-3
d_call: -
j_call: TRBJ2-7
cdr3_nt: TGTGCCATCAAGACCCCCTACGAGCAGTACTTC
cdr3_aa: CAIKTPYEQYF

clone_size: -
v_call: TRBV7-8
d_call: -
j_call: TRBJ1-1
cdr3_nt: TGTGCCAGCAACTGGATCTTGAACACTGAAGCTTTCTTT
cdr3_aa: CASNWILNTEAFF

clone_size: -
v_call: TRBV7-8
d_call: -
j_call: TRBJ2-5
cdr3_nt: TGTGCCAGCAGCTTAGGCCAAGAGACCCAGTACTTC
cdr3_aa: CASSLGQETQYF

clone_size: -
v_call: TRBV15
d_call: -
j_call: TRBJ2-1
cdr3_nt: TGTGCCACCAGCAGGGCCCCCGGTGACGGGTCTGAGCAGTTCTTC
cdr3_aa: CATSRAPGDGSEQFF

clone_size: many
v_call: TRBV7-9
d_call: -
j_call: TRBJ1-1
cdr3_nt: TGTGCCAGCAGCTTACCGGAGGGGGCTGAAGCTTTCTTT
cdr3_aa: CASSLPEGAEAFF

clone_size: -
v_call: TRBV24-1
d_call: -
j_call: TRBJ2-3
cdr3_nt: TGTGCCACCAGTGTCCCAGGGGGCACAGATACGCAGTATTTT
cdr3_aa: CATSVPGGTDTQYF

clone_size: -
v_call: TRBV24-1
d_call: TRBD2
j_call: TRBJ2-1
cdr3_nt: TGTGCCACCAGTGATCCTAGGACTAGCGGGGTCGAGCAGTTCTTC
cdr3_aa: CATSDPRTSGVEQFF

clone_size: -
v_call: TRBV15
d_call: TRBD1
j_call: TRBJ2-5
cdr3_nt: TGTGCCACCAGCAGGGCCGGACAGGGGACGGCAGAGACCCAGTACTTC
cdr3_aa: CATSRAGQGTAETQYF

clone_size: -
v_call: TRBV19
d_call: TRBD1
j_call: TRBJ1-5
cdr3_nt: TGTGCCAGTAGTGACAGGGCGGGGCAGCCCCAGCATTTT
cdr3_aa: CASSDRAGQPQHF

clone_size: -
v_call: TRBV11-1
d_call: -
j_call: TRBJ2-7
cdr3_nt: TGTGCCAGCAGCCTCCGGGCAGACGACAACTTC
cdr3_aa: CASSLRADDNF

clone_size: -
v_call: TRBV7-8
d_call: -
j_call: TRBJ1-2
cdr3_nt: TGTGCCAGCAGCGCTATGGTCCACTATGGCTACACCTTC
cdr3_aa: CASSAMVHYGYTF

clone_size: few
v_call: TRBV10-1
d_call: -
j_call: TRBJ2-2
cdr3_nt: TGCGCCAGCAGTGGGGCACGGGAGCTGTTTTTT
cdr3_aa: CASSGARELFF

clone_size: once
v_call: TRBV20-1
d_call: -
j_call: TRBJ2-2
cdr3_nt: TGCAGTGCTAGAGTTCCCGGCCACGGGACCGGGGAGCTGTTTTTT
cdr3_aa: CSARVPGHGTGELFF

clone_size: -
v_call: TRBV2
d_call: TRBD1
j_call: TRBJ1-2
cdr3_nt: TGTGCCAGCAGTGAGGGGACAGGGGGCGGCTACACCTTC
cdr3_aa: CASSEGTGGGYTF

clone_size: -
v_call: TRBV24-1
d_call: -
j_call: TRBJ2-1
cdr3_nt: TGTGCCACCAGTGATTTGTCAGGAGGGGCAACTCCTTACAATGAGCAGTTCTTC
cdr3_aa: CATSDLSGGATPYNEQFF

clone_size: -
v_call: TRBV7-9
d_call: -
j_call: TRBJ1-5
cdr3_nt: TGTGCCAGCGGCCAGGGCTACAATCAGCCCCAGCATTTT
cdr3_aa: CASGQGYNQPQHF

clone_size: -
v_call: TRBV19
d_call: TRBD1
j_call: TRBJ2-3
cdr3_nt: TGTGCCAGTAGTATACAGGGGGCGGATACGCAGTATTTT
cdr3_aa: CASSIQGADTQYF

clone_size: few
v_call: TRBV24-1
d_call: -
j_call: TRBJ2-2
cdr3_nt: TGTGCCACCAGTACCGCTTCAGGGGCCGGGGAGCTGTTTTTT
cdr3_aa: CATSTASGAGELFF

clone_size: -
v_call: TRBV5-6
d_call: -
j_call: TRBJ1-2
cdr3_nt: TGTGCCAGCACCCTGCCGGGGGGGCGCGGCTATGGCTACACCTTC
cdr3_aa: CASTLPGGRGYGYTF

clone_size: -
v_call: TRBV20-1
d_call: TRBD1
j_call: TRBJ2-7
cdr3_nt: TGCAGTGCTACCGACAGGGTCTACGAGCAGTACTTC
cdr3_aa: CSATDRVYEQYF

clone_size: -
v_call: TRBV19
d_call: -
j_call: TRBJ2-3
cdr3_nt: TGTGCCAGTAGTACGACGGGGGATACGCAGTATTTT
cdr3_aa: CASSTTGDTQYF

clone_size: -
v_call: TRBV25-1
d_call: TRBD1
j_call: TRBJ2-1
cdr3_nt: TGTGCCAGCAGTGAAGGGACAGCAGCCCATGAGCAGTTCTTC
cdr3_aa: CASSEGTAAHEQFF

clone_size: many
v_call: TRBV12-3/TRBV12-4
d_call: -
j_call: TRBJ2-6
cdr3_nt: TGTGCCAGCAGTCCTGGGCCGGCCAACGTCCTGACTTTC
cdr3_aa: CASSPGPANVLTF

clone_size: -
v_call: TRBV15
d_call: TRBD1
j_call: TRBJ1-5
cdr3_nt: TGTGCCACCAGCAGGGGGCGTGAGACAGGGAGAAATCAGCCCCAGCATTTT
cdr3_aa: CATSRGRETGRNQPQHF

clone_size: many
v_call: TRBV4-1
d_call: -
j_call: TRBJ2-7
cdr3_nt: TGCGCCAGCAGCCTTCGAGCGTCATCCTACGAGCAGTACTTC
cdr3_aa: CASSLRASSYEQYF

clone_size: -
v_call: TRBV20-1
d_call: -
j_call: TRBJ2-3
cdr3_nt: TGCAGTGCTAGAGTGCCGGGTGATACGCGGTATTTT
cdr3_aa: CSARVPGDTRYF

clone_size: -
v_call: TRBV20-1
d_call: TRBD1
j_call: TRBJ2-7
cdr3_nt: TGCAGTGTTATAGTTGGGACAGGGGGCTACGAGCAGTACTTC
cdr3_aa: CSVIVGTGGYEQYF

clone_size: many
v_call: TRBV10-3
d_call: TRBD2
j_call: TRBJ2-2
cdr3_nt: TGTGCCATAAAAGAGACCGGGACTAGCGGGAGGACCGGGGAGCTGTTTTTT
cdr3_aa: CAIKETGTSGRTGELFF

clone_size: -
v_call: TRBV27
d_call: TRBD1
j_call: TRBJ2-7
cdr3_nt: TGTGCCAGCAGTTGGACAGGGTTTTACGAGCAGTACTTC
cdr3_aa: CASSWTGFYEQYF

clone_size: -
v_call: TRBV7-2
d_call: -
j_call: TRBJ2-7
cdr3_nt: TGTGCCTCCTCGGCCCCCGGGGGCTACGAGCAGTACTTC
cdr3_aa: CASSAPGGYEQYF

clone_size: -
v_call: TRBV4-1
d_call: -
j_call: TRBJ1-1
cdr3_nt: TGCGCCAGCAGCCAAGTGGGCAGGGTAGGCACTGAAGCTTTCTTT
cdr3_aa: CASSQVGRVGTEAFF

clone_size: -
v_call: TRBV15
d_call: -
j_call: TRBJ1-1
cdr3_nt: TGTGCCACCAGCAGAGGACAGGTTGAAGCTTTCTTT
cdr3_aa: CATSRGQVEAFF

clone_size: -
v_call: TRBV10-3
d_call: TRBD1
j_call: TRBJ1-1
cdr3_nt: TGTGCCATCAGTGGGACAGGCACTGAAGCTTTCTTT
cdr3_aa: CAISGTGTEAFF

clone_size: -
v_call: TRBV25-1
d_call: -
j_call: TRBJ1-2
cdr3_nt: TGTGCCGGCAGTCGTGAAGGTTCCAGCTATGGCTACACCTTC
cdr3_aa: CAGSREGSSYGYTF

clone_size: -
v_call: TRBV7-3
d_call: -
j_call: TRBJ2-1
cdr3_nt: TGTGCCAGCAGCTCAATCGAGTTTGGGGAGCAGTTCTTC
cdr3_aa: CASSSIEFGEQFF

clone_size: -
v_call: TRBV20-1
d_call: TRBD1
j_call: TRBJ2-7
cdr3_nt: TGCAGTGCTAGAGATTTTGGTCAGGGGGACTACGAGCAGTACTTC
cdr3_aa: CSARDFGQGDYEQYF

clone_size: -
v_call: TRBV9
d_call: -
j_call: TRBJ1-6
cdr3_nt: TGTGCCAGCAGCGGACAGGTGAATTCACCCCTCCACTTT
cdr3_aa: CASSGQVNSPLHF

clone_size: many
v_call: TRBV5-1
d_call: TRBD1
j_call: TRBJ2-7
cdr3_nt: TGCGCCAGCAGCGATACCCCGGACAGGTCTTCCACCTACGAGCAGTACTTC
cdr3_aa: CASSDTPDRSSTYEQYF

clone_size: -
v_call: TRBV7-9
d_call: -
j_call: TRBJ2-7
cdr3_nt: TGTGCCAGCACTAGAGATCTTGCGGAAGAGCAGTACTTC
cdr3_aa: CASTRDLAEEQYF

clone_size: -
v_call: TRBV19
d_call: -
j_call: TRBJ1-6
cdr3_nt: TGTGCCAGTTTGCCGGGACTCGGTTCACCCCTCCACTTT
cdr3_aa: CASLPGLGSPLHF

clone_size: -
v_call: TRBV27
d_call: TRBD1
j_call: TRBJ1-1
cdr3_nt: TGTGCCAGCGTACAGGGGGCTGAAGCTTTCTTT
cdr3_aa: CASVQGAEAFF

clone_size: -
v_call: TRBV14
d_call: -
j_call: TRBJ2-1
cdr3_nt: TGTGCCAGCAGCCAAGACGTGTACAATGAGCAGTTCTTC
cdr3_aa: CASSQDVYNEQFF

clone_size: many
v_call: TRBV5-4
d_call: -
j_call: TRBJ2-7
cdr3_nt: TGTGCCAGCAGCTCTCCCCAGTACGAGCAGTACTTC
cdr3_aa: CASSSPQYEQYF

clone_size: once
v_call: TRBV9
d_call: TRBD2
j_call: TRBJ2-7
cdr3_nt: TGTGCCAGCAGCCCAGCGGGGCGGGGAGAGGAGCAGTACTTC
cdr3_aa: CASSPAGRGEEQYF

clone_size: once
v_call: TRBV20-1
d_call: -
j_call: TRBJ1-1
cdr3_nt: TGCAGTGCTAGGCCCAGGGACACTGAAGCTTTCTTT
cdr3_aa: CSARPRDTEAFF

clone_size: -
v_call: TRBV10-3
d_call: -
j_call: TRBJ2-3
cdr3_nt: TGTGCCATCAGTGAGCCCCGCACAGATACGCAGTATTTT
cdr3_aa: CAISEPRTDTQYF

clone_size: -
v_call: TRBV7-9
d_call: TRBD1
j_call: TRBJ2-1
cdr3_nt: TGTGCCAGCAGCCCGGGGACAGGCTTTGAGCAGTTCTTC
cdr3_aa: CASSPGTGFEQFF

clone_size: -
v_call: TRBV6-2/TRBV6-3
d_call: TRBD2
j_call: TRBJ2-2
cdr3_nt: TGTGCCAGCTCTATAAGCGGGGGCAGGGAGCTGTTTTTT
cdr3_aa: CASSISGGRELFF

clone_size: -
v_call: TRBV20-1
d_call: -
j_call: TRBJ1-6
cdr3_nt: TGCAGTGCAAGGGACGCGAGTAGCACCTATAATTCACCCCTCCACTTT
cdr3_aa: CSARDASSTYNSPLHF